These T cell receptor beta chains were read from a single sample in a study of blood T cells in healthy people across ages. TCRdb re-called the 5' RACE reads through MiXCR, storing one row per CDR3 protein. Among hundreds of thousands of distinct CDR3 sequences listed, more than 25% were seen once. The sequenced sample was blood. These receptors were taken from a woman older than 75 in good health. CDR3s include the opening cysteine and the closing phenylalanine or tryptophan. The order of the fields is J gene, D gene, clone size, V gene, CDR3 DNA, CDR3 protein. The D gene is left open where the match is weak. The size field is filled for only some rows; it gives once, few, many or a size class.

j_call: TRBJ2-1
d_call: -
clone_size: -
v_call: TRBV30
cdr3_nt: TGTGCCTGGAGTGTGGACTACAATGAGCAGTTCTTC
cdr3_aa: CAWSVDYNEQFF

j_call: TRBJ2-5
d_call: TRBD1
clone_size: many
v_call: TRBV29-1
cdr3_nt: TGCAGCGTTGGGTTGGGGACAGGGCAAGAGACCCAGTACTTC
cdr3_aa: CSVGLGTGQETQYF

j_call: TRBJ2-3
d_call: -
clone_size: -
v_call: TRBV27
cdr3_nt: TGTGCCAGCATGTGGGGGGCAGGTTGGACAGATACGCAGTATTTT
cdr3_aa: CASMWGAGWTDTQYF

j_call: TRBJ2-3
d_call: -
clone_size: many
v_call: TRBV6-5
cdr3_nt: TGTGCCAGCATTGACAGTTCCGGGAGCACAGATACGCAGTATTTT
cdr3_aa: CASIDSSGSTDTQYF

j_call: TRBJ2-5
d_call: TRBD1
clone_size: few
v_call: TRBV6-5
cdr3_nt: TGTGCCAGCAGTCCCCACAGGGGGATGGTTGAGACCCAGTACTTC
cdr3_aa: CASSPHRGMVETQYF

j_call: TRBJ2-1
d_call: TRBD2
clone_size: -
v_call: TRBV7-3
cdr3_nt: TGTGCCAGCAGCCGAACAGGGACTAGCGGGGGAGACAATGAGCAGTTCTTC
cdr3_aa: CASSRTGTSGGDNEQFF

j_call: TRBJ2-1
d_call: TRBD1
clone_size: -
v_call: TRBV24-1
cdr3_nt: TGTGCCACCTGGACAGGGGCGGCTGAGGGATACAATGAGCAGTTCTTC
cdr3_aa: CATWTGAAEGYNEQFF

j_call: TRBJ1-1
d_call: -
clone_size: few
v_call: TRBV5-1
cdr3_nt: TGCGCATCGAAGGAGACGATGAACACTGAAGCTTTCTTT
cdr3_aa: CASKETMNTEAFF

j_call: TRBJ1-4
d_call: TRBD1
clone_size: -
v_call: TRBV7-2
cdr3_nt: TGTGCCAGCAGCTTAGGACAGGGAGAAGAAAAACTGTTTTTT
cdr3_aa: CASSLGQGEEKLFF

j_call: TRBJ2-2
d_call: -
clone_size: -
v_call: TRBV5-1
cdr3_nt: TGCGCCAGCAGCGCGATGGGAAGCACCGGGGAGCTGTTTTTT
cdr3_aa: CASSAMGSTGELFF

j_call: TRBJ2-2
d_call: -
clone_size: few
v_call: TRBV28
cdr3_nt: TGTGCCAGCAGGCTCGGCGGGGAGCTGTTTTTT
cdr3_aa: CASRLGGELFF

j_call: TRBJ2-7
d_call: TRBD2
clone_size: -
v_call: TRBV5-5
cdr3_nt: TGTGCCAGCAGCCGCGGACTAGCGGGAGAAGAGACCCGGTACTTC
cdr3_aa: CASSRGLAGEETRYF

j_call: TRBJ2-7
d_call: -
clone_size: many
v_call: TRBV12-3/TRBV12-4
cdr3_nt: TGTGCCAGCAGTTATAAGGGGTACGAGCAGTACTTC
cdr3_aa: CASSYKGYEQYF

j_call: TRBJ2-5
d_call: TRBD1
clone_size: -
v_call: TRBV7-2
cdr3_nt: TGTGCCAGCAGCTACCTCGACAGGGCACAAGAGACCCAGTACTTC
cdr3_aa: CASSYLDRAQETQYF

j_call: TRBJ1-5
d_call: -
clone_size: once
v_call: TRBV27
cdr3_nt: TGTGCCAGCAGTTTATCGTGGGGGAAATTTGGCAATCCGCCCCAGCATTTT
cdr3_aa: CASSLSWGKFGNPPQHF

j_call: TRBJ2-1
d_call: TRBD2
clone_size: many
v_call: TRBV7-9
cdr3_nt: TGTGCCAGCAGTAAACCTAGCGGGGGTAGTAATGAGCAGTTCTTC
cdr3_aa: CASSKPSGGSNEQFF

j_call: TRBJ2-7
d_call: -
clone_size: few
v_call: TRBV6-2/TRBV6-3
cdr3_nt: TGTGCCAGCAGTTTTGGGGATCACAAGCAGTACTTC
cdr3_aa: CASSFGDHKQYF

j_call: TRBJ2-1
d_call: TRBD2
clone_size: many
v_call: TRBV4-3
cdr3_nt: TGCGCCAGCAGCCAAGGACTAGCGGGGATGCAGTTCTTC
cdr3_aa: CASSQGLAGMQFF

j_call: TRBJ1-4
d_call: -
clone_size: -
v_call: TRBV5-1
cdr3_nt: TGCGCCAGCAGCTTGGATGGGGCGTTGGATGAAAAACTGTTTTTT
cdr3_aa: CASSLDGALDEKLFF

j_call: TRBJ1-5
d_call: -
clone_size: -
v_call: TRBV30
cdr3_nt: TGTGCCTGGAGTGGGGCCCATAGCAATCAGCCCCAGCATTTT
cdr3_aa: CAWSGAHSNQPQHF

j_call: TRBJ2-7
d_call: TRBD1
clone_size: few
v_call: TRBV6-6
cdr3_nt: TGTGCCCGCAGCTCCGGGACAGCCTCCTACGAGCAGTACTTC
cdr3_aa: CARSSGTASYEQYF

j_call: TRBJ2-4
d_call: -
clone_size: once
v_call: TRBV24-1
cdr3_nt: TGTGCCACCAGTGATAGCAGCTCCGGGGTGTCAAACATTCAGTACTTC
cdr3_aa: CATSDSSSGVSNIQYF

j_call: TRBJ2-7
d_call: -
clone_size: -
v_call: TRBV27
cdr3_nt: TGTGCCAGCGGTTTGTCGCAGGGGGGAGAGCAGTACTTC
cdr3_aa: CASGLSQGGEQYF

j_call: TRBJ1-1
d_call: -
clone_size: -
v_call: TRBV6-1
cdr3_nt: TGTGCCAGCAGTGAAGATGGGGGGACTGAAGCTTTCTTT
cdr3_aa: CASSEDGGTEAFF

j_call: TRBJ1-5
d_call: TRBD1
clone_size: few
v_call: TRBV20-1
cdr3_nt: TGCAGTGCTAGTGCGGACAGGGTGCTTCAGCCCCAGCATTTT
cdr3_aa: CSASADRVLQPQHF

j_call: TRBJ2-2
d_call: -
clone_size: many
v_call: TRBV6-2/TRBV6-3
cdr3_nt: TGTGCCAGCAGTTACTCGTCCCAATTCACCGGGGAGCTGTTTTTT
cdr3_aa: CASSYSSQFTGELFF

j_call: TRBJ2-3
d_call: -
clone_size: many
v_call: TRBV20-1
cdr3_nt: TGCAGTGCTAGTTGGGACCGGTGGGATACGCAGTATTTT
cdr3_aa: CSASWDRWDTQYF